These 23 T cell receptor beta chains were all obtained from the same sample, sequenced in a study of molecular identifiers for immune sequencing clone quantification. TCRdb re-analysed the PCR reads in MiXCR, keeping a single row per CDR3 protein. Of 79,000 or so distinct CDR3 sequences in the sample, more than 20% are singletons; the top ten hold 0.6% to 0.9%. The specimen sequenced was naive CD8+ T cells from blood, with Jurkat cell RNA spiked in. The subset was: FACS-sorted CD8+CD4-CCR7+CD45RA+ naive T cells. The source is a human donor in good health. Some libraries in this study had Jurkat cell RNA spiked in.

There are a few counts of this clonotype. The chain uses TRBV30 and TRBJ2-7, with D tentatively TRBD2 (5 bases). Germline V gene data show CDR1 as GTSNPN and CDR2 as SVGIG (reference sequence). V lost 5 bases to trimming and J lost 3 bases, with 11 bases between them. The CDR3 loop spans 12 amino acids. The CDR3 nucleotides read TGTGCCTGGGGCCCCGGGATCTACGAGCAGTACTTC. Translated: CAWGPGIYEQYF.

The chain carries TRBV11-2 and TRBJ1-4, with 7 positions matching TRBD1. The ends lost 2 bases at V and 3 bases at J; junction bases unmatched: 6. CDR3 length: 16 amino acids. The germline V gene has CDR1 SGHAT and CDR2 FQNNGV. This CDR3 reads CASSLIGGTANEKLFF. The CDR3 coding sequence is TGTGCCAGCAGCTTAATTGGAGGGACAGCTAATGAAAAACTGTTTTTT.

This clonotype was detected many times. The chain joins TRBV14 to TRBJ1-6, with unresolved D. Germline lookup yields CDR1 SGHDN and CDR2 FVKESK. V lost 4 bases, J lost 4 bases, and 11 bases lay in between. The CDR3 extends over 15 amino acids. Here the CDR3 reads CASSPGTEYNSPLHF. In nucleotides, the CDR3 is TGTGCCAGCAGCCCGGGAACGGAATATAATTCACCCCTCCACTTT.

This chain uses TRBV9 with TRBJ2-3, with D hard to call. V lost 3 bases and J 0 bases, leaving 11 bases between the germline ends. Germline CDR1 reads SGDLS; CDR2 reads YYNGEE. The CDR3 consists of 15 residues. This chain's CDR3 is CASSESGVSTDTQYF. The CDR3 DNA sequence: TGTGCCAGCAGCGAGTCGGGTGTGAGCACAGATACGCAGTATTTT.

V is TRBV6-2 or TRBV6-3 and J is TRBJ1-2; no reliable D call. Trimming removed 5 bases at V and 4 bases at J, with 20 bases between. Germline CDR1 reads MNHEY; CDR2 reads SVGEGT. The CDR3 sequence is 16 residues long. The CDR3 coding sequence is TGTGCCAGCAGTCTAGGGCTGCCCCGGACCAGCTATGGCTACACCTTC. It yields the protein CASSLGLPRTSYGYTF.

For this clonotype: A much larger clone sits a single nucleotide away, making a read error possible. The V gene is TRBV7-9, the J gene TRBJ2-3; the match to TRBD1 covers 7 bases. The CDR3 consists of 14 residues. Germline CDR1 reads SEHNR; CDR2 reads FQNEAQ (reference sequence). The CDR3 DNA reads as TGTGCCGGCAGCTCCGGGACAGGCACAGATACGCAGTATTTT. This sequence encodes CAGSSGTGTDTQYF. The variable domain in full, completed from reference TRBV7-9 and TRBJ2-3, reads DTGVSQNPRHKITKRGQNVTFRCDPISEHNRLYWYRQTLGQGPEFLTYFQNEAQLEKSRLLSDRFSAERPKGSFSTLEIQRTEQGDSAMYLCAGSSGTGTDTQYFGPGTRLTVL.

This clonotype occurred many times. The chain joins TRBV6-5 to TRBJ2-2, with TRBD2 matching 8 bases. Trimming took 2 bases from V and 3 from J; bases not matched to a gene: 8. This CDR3 is 17 amino acids long. Germline V CDR1 and CDR2: MNHEY, SVGAGI. CDR3 sequence: CASSYPRSGGDTGELFF. In DNA, the CDR3 is TGTGCCAGCAGTTACCCCCGATCCGGGGGGGACACCGGGGAGCTGTTTTTT.

The rearrangement links TRBV13 to TRBJ1-1; 11 positions match TRBD1. This CDR3 has 15 amino acids. From germline, CDR1 is PRHDT and CDR2 FYEKMQ (reference sequence). J was trimmed by 5 bases and V by 5 bases; bases with no gene match: 7. The CDR3 region has the DNA TGTGCCAGCAGCCCGGGACAGGGGGGGAGAACTGAAGCTTTCTTT. It encodes CASSPGQGGRTEAFF.

As regards this clonotype: This may be a read error: a much more frequent sequence differs by one nucleotide. The rearrangement links TRBV28 to TRBJ2-5; the match to TRBD2 covers 7 bases. The CDR3 is 13 residues long. Germline V gene lookup returns CDR1 MDHEN and CDR2 SYDVKM. J was trimmed by 4 bases and V by 5 bases; bases with no gene match: 4. Here the CDR3 reads CASSPGRRETQYF. The CDR3 nucleotides read TGTGCCAGCAGTCCCGGGAGGAGAGAGACCCAGTACTTC.

In this sample, this clonotype turned up a few times. The rearrangement links TRBV6-5 to TRBJ2-3; TRBD1 matches 7 bases. Germline lookup yields CDR1 MNHEY and CDR2 SVGAGI. The CDR3 sequence is 17 residues long. Trimming at V came to 5 bases and at J to 2 bases, leaving 13 bases not matched to a gene. CDR3 DNA: TGTGCCAGCAGTGAAACAGGGGACGGAAGACCCACAGATACGCAGTATTTT. Amino acid sequence: CASSETGDGRPTDTQYF.

This clonotype was observed many times. V is TRBV9 and J is TRBJ2-3, with 11 bases that match TRBD2. CDR1 and CDR2 from the germline V gene are SGDLS and YYNGEE. The length of the CDR3 is 16 residues. Trimming cost V 4 bases and J 5 bases; bases outside gene matches: 9. The CDR3 DNA is TGTGCCAGCAGCCTCCTGACTAGCGGGATTGTAGATACGCAGTATTTT. This gives the protein CASSLLTSGIVDTQYF.

This clonotype has ten or more counts. The J gene is TRBJ1-5, the V gene TRBV4-1; weak D call: TRBD1 (6 bases). Trimming stripped 1 base from V and 6 bases from J, with 13 bases between. This CDR3 has 15 residues. Germline V gene data show CDR1 as MGHRA and CDR2 as YSYEKL. The CDR3 spells CASSQGEGGLQPQHF. The CDR3 DNA is TGCGCCAGCAGCCAAGGTGAGGGGGGACTTCAGCCCCAGCATTTT.

The gene calls are TRBV6-2 or TRBV6-3 and TRBJ2-7, with 8 nucleotides matching TRBD2. Germline V gene sequence: CDR1 MNHEY, CDR2 SVGEGT. This CDR3 is built from 16 residues. J gave up 2 bases and V 2 bases, and 8 bases lay outside the gene matches. The CDR3: CASSYRGGLGPYEQYF. For the CDR3, the DNA is TGTGCCAGCAGTTACCGCGGGGGGCTGGGGCCCTACGAGCAGTACTTC.

This clonotype was seen at least ten times. The rearrangement links TRBV7-9 to TRBJ2-3, with 11 bases matching TRBD2. The CDR3 has 17 amino acids. The junction had 7 bases not matched to a gene; V was cut back by 4 bases and J by 1 base. CDR1 is SEHNR, CDR2 FQNEAQ, per germline (reference sequence). DNA for the CDR3: TGTGCCAGCAGCTATGACATAGCGGGGGGGCGCACAGATACGCAGTATTTT. Amino acids: CASSYDIAGGRTDTQYF.

This clonotype was recorded at least ten times. The chain combines TRBV4-1 with TRBJ1-5; possibly TRBD1 for D (6 bases). The CDR3 sequence is 16 residues long. The V gene lost 0 bases and the J gene lost 5 bases, with 14 bases spanning the gap. Germline V lookup: CDR1 MGHRA, CDR2 YSYEKL. This CDR3 is CASSQEGGGFDQPQHF. The CDR3 DNA sequence: TGCGCCAGCAGCCAAGAAGGGGGTGGTTTCGATCAGCCCCAGCATTTT.

The V gene is TRBV12-3 or TRBV12-4, the J gene TRBJ2-7; D possibly corresponds to TRBD2 (6 bases). The V end was cut by 6 bases, the J end by 2 bases, with 14 bases between. The CDR3 totals 14 residues. The CDR3 here is CASSLTSYAYEQYF. The CDR3, as DNA: TGTGCCAGCAGCCTGACTAGTTACGCCTACGAGCAGTACTTC.

This clonotype has just a few counts. The CDR3 nucleotides are TGCGCCAGCAGCCTTACGGGGGCCGACACCGGGGAGCTGTTTTTT. This sequence encodes CASSLTGADTGELFF. V is TRBV4-3 and J is TRBJ2-2; D may match TRBD1 or TRBD2 (6 bases each). Trimming shortened V by 4 bases and J by 3 bases, and 12 bases separated the two germline ends. Germline loops: CDR1 LGHNA, CDR2 YSLEER. This CDR3 is 15 amino acids long.

On this clonotype: The junction differs from germline at one of its ends, possibly a read error. This chain uses TRBV7-9 with TRBJ1-1; D remains unclear. CDR1 and CDR2 from the germline V gene are SEHNR and FQNEAQ (reference sequence). The CDR3 runs to 12 residues. The CDR3 region is CASSRHPLEASF. The CDR3 DNA reads TGTGCCAGCAGCCGCCATCCACTCGAAGCTTCCTTT. Combining the CDR3 with reference TRBV7-9 and TRBJ1-1 gives the whole variable domain DTGVSQNPRHKITKRGQNVTFRCDPISEHNRLYWYRQTLGQGPEFLTYFQNEAQLEKSRLLSDRFSAERPKGSFSTLEIQRTEQGDSAMYLCASSRHPLEASFGQGTRLTVV.

This clonotype came up a few times. This sequence joins TRBV7-6 and TRBJ2-7; perhaps D is TRBD1 or TRBD2 (5 bases each). CDR1 and CDR2 from the germline V gene are SGHVS and FNYEAQ. The V and J ends lost 4 bases and 0 bases respectively, with 13 bases between them. This CDR3 is 15 amino acids long. The CDR3 spells CASSSLGVGSYEQYF. The CDR3, as DNA: TGTGCCAGCAGCTCTCTGGGGGTAGGCTCCTACGAGCAGTACTTC.

The chain joins TRBV5-4 to TRBJ2-7; 7 bases agree with TRBD1. Germline assignment: CDR1 SGHNT and CDR2 YYREEE (reference sequence). Unmatched junction bases numbered 7, after V lost 5 bases and J lost 2 bases. The CDR3 is 14 residues long. The CDR3 is CASSSRDRTYEQYF. Here the CDR3 DNA reads TGTGCCAGCAGTTCCCGGGACAGAACCTACGAGCAGTACTTC.

As to this clonotype: It may be a read error: a sequence one base away is much more abundant. This rearrangement joins TRBV20-1 to TRBJ2-5, with no clear D. V dropped 1 base and J dropped 9 bases, with 12 bases sitting between them. CDR3 length equals 12 residues. The germline CDR1 and CDR2 sequences are DFQATT and SNEGSKA (reference sequence). The DNA of the CDR3 is TGCAGTGCTAGAGTTGCTTTGGAGCCCCAGTACTTC. Its translation: CSARVALEPQYF.

This clonotype was counted ten times or more. The chain recombines TRBV29-1 with TRBJ2-7; D possibly uses TRBD1 or TRBD2 (6 bases each). This CDR3 comprises 14 residues. The V and J ends lost 1 base and 2 bases respectively, with 12 bases between them. Germline V gene sequence: CDR1 SQVTM, CDR2 ANQGSEA. This CDR3 reads CSVEVRGRPYEQYF. The CDR3 bases are TGCAGCGTTGAAGTACGGGGGCGACCCTACGAGCAGTACTTC.

In this sample, this clonotype turned up many times. The V call is TRBV5-6, the J call TRBJ2-3; TRBD2 aligns across 11 bases. The CDR3 extends over 18 amino acids. CDR1 and CDR2 (germline): SGHDT, YYEEEE. The V gene end was trimmed by 4 bases and the J gene end by 2 bases; junction bases not matched to a gene: 12. CDR3 in DNA: TGTGCCAGCAGCGGGCCGGGTAGCGGGGGGGAAAACACAGATACGCAGTATTTT. Protein product: CASSGPGSGGENTDTQYF.